These 17 T cell receptor beta chains share one sample of origin, sequenced in a study of CD8 T cells in cerebrospinal fluid in Alzheimer's disease. One entry per CDR3 protein, without DNA, is what TCRdb gives after re-calling the 10x single-cell sequencing reads. The sample's table shows hundreds of distinct CDR3 sequences. The specimen was cerebrospinal fluid. These receptors all come from a human donor with Alzheimer's disease.

This rearrangement joins TRBV2 to TRBJ2-1. The CDR3 totals 15 residues. Germline V gene sequence: CDR1 SNHLY, CDR2 FYNNEI. Here the CDR3 reads CASSSTTSSYNEQFF.

This clonotype is identified as medium-sized from frequency. The J gene is TRBJ1-4, the V gene TRBV9; TCRdb selects TRBD1, and the lack of DNA leaves this call unchecked. This CDR3 spans 15 amino acids. Germline V lookup: CDR1 SGDLS, CDR2 YYNGEE. CDR3 region: CASSVEGQGYEKLFF.

By frequency, this clonotype registers medium-sized. The chain recombines TRBV2 with TRBJ1-2; absent DNA, TCRdb's TRBD1 call cannot be checked. Germline V gene data show CDR1 as SNHLY and CDR2 as FYNNEI. There are 14 residues in the CDR3. The CDR3 here is CASSQNRDNYGYTF.

This sequence joins TRBV5-5 and TRBJ2-2; TCRdb indicates TRBD1, and absent DNA this call remains unverified. This CDR3 contains 20 residues. The germline V gene encodes CDR1 SGHKS and CDR2 YYEKEE (reference sequence). This chain's CDR3 is CASSLGGAQGALIKDGELFF.

Measured by frequency, this clonotype is medium-sized. V is TRBV28 and J is TRBJ1-1; checking the TCRdb D call of TRBD1 is not possible without DNA. This CDR3 is built from 14 residues. Germline lookup yields CDR1 MDHEN and CDR2 SYDVKM. The CDR3 reads CASSKGGSNAEAFF.

The genes are TRBV12-3 or TRBV12-4 and TRBJ1-2; with no DNA, the TCRdb D assignment of TRBD1 cannot be verified. The CDR3 consists of 16 residues. CDR3 in amino acids: CASSLAGAGGRYGYTF.

This chain links TRBV25-1 with TRBJ1-6; TCRdb designates TRBD1, a call that cannot be tested without DNA. The V gene's germline CDR1 is MGHDK and CDR2 SYGVNS. The CDR3 has 13 residues. The CDR3 loop is CASSGQEASPLHF.

The CDR3 sequence: CSVAGTNKKGGYTF. The rearrangement uses TRBV29-1 and TRBJ1-2; TCRdb indicates TRBD1, and absent DNA this call remains unverified. The germline CDR1 and CDR2 sequences are SQVTM and ANQGSEA. The CDR3 is 14 residues long.

Considering frequency, this clonotype is large. The V gene is TRBV6-5, the J gene TRBJ1-1; TCRdb proposes TRBD1, but this gene call is untestable without DNA. The CDR3 totals 14 residues. Germline V gene data show CDR1 as MNHEY and CDR2 as SVGAGI. The CDR3 loop reads CASSLGPQNTEAFF.

Measured by frequency, this clonotype is medium-sized (0.01 to 0.1%). The chain recombines TRBV11-2 with TRBJ2-1; TCRdb selects TRBD2, and the lack of DNA leaves this call unchecked. This CDR3 region has 15 residues. Germline V lookup: CDR1 SGHAT, CDR2 FQNNGV. The CDR3 region is CASSLERDGYNEQFF.

Considering frequency, this clonotype is medium-sized (0.01 to 0.1%). The V gene is TRBV7-2, the J gene TRBJ1-3. This CDR3 is 13 amino acids long. From germline, CDR1 is SGHTA and CDR2 FQGNSA. The CDR3 loop is CASSLGYGNTIYF.

V and J are TRBV5-6 and TRBJ2-7; TCRdb gives TRBD2 as the D gene, but with no DNA this cannot be confirmed. Germline CDR1 SGHDT, CDR2 YYEEEE. The CDR3 has 14 residues. Here the CDR3 reads CASSFTSGRNEQYF.

This clonotype is called medium-sized based on its frequency. The chain has TRBV11-2 and TRBJ1-1; TCRdb indicates TRBD1, and absent DNA this call remains unverified. The CDR3 runs 14 residues. Per germline, CDR1 SGHAT and CDR2 FQNNGV. The CDR3: CASSFSRGESEAFF.

This CDR3 is CASSLDQGGETQYF. This chain connects TRBV7-2 to TRBJ2-5; absent DNA, TCRdb's TRBD2 call cannot be checked. CDR3 size: 14 residues. Germline assignment: CDR1 SGHTA and CDR2 FQGNSA.

The V and J genes are TRBV19 and TRBJ1-4; checking the TCRdb D call of TRBD1 is not possible without DNA. Germline V gene data show CDR1 as LNHDA and CDR2 as SQIVND (reference sequence). The CDR3 loop spans 15 amino acids. This CDR3 is CASTPGGSTNEKLFF.

The chain uses TRBV6-1 and TRBJ1-6; TCRdb proposes TRBD1, but this gene call is untestable without DNA. Germline loops: CDR1 MNHNS, CDR2 SASEGT. CDR3 length: 17 amino acids. This chain's CDR3 is CASTQSEGGLGPSPLHF.

CDR3 protein: CASSLHPSGETASTF. This chain uses TRBV7-2 with TRBJ1-2. The CDR3 length is 15 residues. Per germline, CDR1 SGHTA and CDR2 FQGNSA. The full variable domain, with the rest looked up from reference TRBV7-2 and TRBJ1-2, is GAGVSQSPSNKVTEKGKDVELRCDPISGHTALYWYRQSLGQGLEFLIYFQGNSAPDKSGLPSDRFSAERTGGSVSTLTIQRTQQEDSAVYLCASSLHPSGETASTFGSGTRLTVV.